These 5 T cell receptor beta chains share one sample of origin, sequenced in a study of response to subunit inactivated influenza vaccine. TCRdb re-analysed the RT-PCR reads in MiXCR, keeping a single row per CDR3 protein. The sample lists approximately 300,000 distinct CDR3 sequences; over 20% were seen once. Sequencing used PBMCs from blood, obtained approximately 20 months after vaccination. The receptors stem from a man aged 50 to 75 who received an inactivated influenza vaccine.

The table lists this clonotype with a count of one. An end of the junction differs from the germline gene, which may be a read error. The genes are TRBV20-1 and TRBJ2-6, with TRBD1 identical over 8 bases. This CDR3 contains 16 residues. Per the germline V gene, CDR1 is DFQATT and CDR2 is SNEGSKA (reference sequence). CDR3 residues: CSARAVRGPGANVLTF. In DNA, the CDR3 is TGCAGTGCCAGAGCCGTCAGGGGGCCTGGGGCCAACGTCCTGACTTTC.

This chain uses TRBV6-6 with TRBJ1-1; D gene uncertain. The CDR3 is made up of 12 amino acids. V was trimmed by 8 bases and J by 3 bases, leaving 10 bases between them. Germline CDR1 and CDR2: MNHNY and SVGAGI (reference sequence). The CDR3 reads CASYGYYTEAFF. CDR3 coding DNA: TGTGCCAGCTATGGGTACTACACTGAAGCTTTCTTT.

The chain recombines TRBV7-2 with TRBJ2-5, with 10 bases fitting TRBD2. J was trimmed by 6 bases and V by 5 bases; bases with no gene match: 6. Germline-derived CDR1 and CDR2 are SGHTA and FQGNSA. This CDR3 is 14 amino acids long. CDR3: CASSTASGRQTQYF. As DNA, the CDR3 is TGTGCCAGCAGCACCGCTAGCGGGAGACAGACCCAGTACTTC.

The chain employs TRBV20-1 and TRBJ2-1; D is unresolved. V lost 0 bases to trimming and J lost 0 bases, with 15 bases between them. Germline V gene data show CDR1 as DFQATT and CDR2 as SNEGSKA (reference sequence). CDR3 length equals 17 residues. The CDR3 region has the DNA TGCAGTGCTAGAGATACCATGAAGAGTGGCTCCTACAATGAGCAGTTCTTC. It translates to CSARDTMKSGSYNEQFF.

In this sample, this clonotype turned up a few times. The chain employs TRBV6-2 or TRBV6-3 and TRBJ2-2, with D uncertain. The CDR3 sequence is 15 residues long. Trimming took off 6 bases at V and 4 bases at J, with 15 bases between the two ends. Germline V gives CDR1 MNHEY, CDR2 SVGEGT. The CDR3: CASRRKMSLTGELFF. The CDR3 DNA reads TGTGCCAGCAGGCGGAAAATGAGCCTCACCGGGGAGCTGTTTTTT.